These T cell receptor beta chains were read from a single sample in a study of OX40 agonist ivuxolimab in advanced cancers. The assay was immunoSEQ multiplex PCR, and TCRdb's table has in-frame clones only and misses some. The sample contains 50,000 to 65,000 clones, 89% of which appear only once. The starting material was CD4+ or CD8+ T cells sorted from blood, obtained in a trial of the OX40 agonist ivuxolimab. The receptors stem from an adult with an advanced solid tumor such as melanoma, head and neck, liver or kidney cancer. Each CDR3 is given with its conserved first and last residue. Fields, in order: D gene, V gene, clone size, J gene, CDR3 protein, CDR3 DNA. A D gene is named only where the DNA matches it firmly. A row's size may be missing; if present it is once, few, many or a size class.

d_gene: TRBD1
v_gene: TRBV15
abundance: -
j_gene: TRBJ2-1
CDR3aa: CATSPRDRVGEQFF
CDR3nt: TGTGCCACCAGCCCCCGGGACAGGGTTGGTGAGCAGTTCTTC

d_gene: -
v_gene: TRBV19
abundance: -
j_gene: TRBJ1-6
CDR3aa: CASSRGSYSPLHF
CDR3nt: TGTGCCAGTAGTAGAGGGTCGTATTCACCCCTCCACTTT

d_gene: -
v_gene: TRBV30
abundance: -
j_gene: TRBJ2-2
CDR3aa: CAWSDVPGELFF
CDR3nt: TGTGCCTGGAGCGACGTACCCGGGGAGCTGTTTTTT

d_gene: -
v_gene: TRBV9
abundance: -
j_gene: TRBJ2-5
CDR3aa: CASSASEQETQYF
CDR3nt: TGTGCCAGCAGCGCCTCAGAGCAAGAGACCCAGTACTTC

d_gene: -
v_gene: TRBV27
abundance: -
j_gene: TRBJ1-3
CDR3aa: CASSLRGTGNTIYF
CDR3nt: TGTGCCAGCAGTTTACGGGGGACGGGAAACACCATATATTTT

d_gene: -
v_gene: TRBV13
abundance: once
j_gene: TRBJ2-7
CDR3aa: CASSSLDREQYF
CDR3nt: TGTGCCAGCAGCTCCTTGGACCGGGAGCAGTACTTC

d_gene: TRBD2
v_gene: TRBV9
abundance: -
j_gene: TRBJ2-1
CDR3aa: CASTYSGGAGNEQFF
CDR3nt: TGTGCCAGCACCTACTCGGGAGGGGCAGGGAATGAGCAGTTCTTC

d_gene: -
v_gene: TRBV7-6
abundance: -
j_gene: TRBJ1-5
CDR3aa: CASSLAEQPQHF
CDR3nt: TGTGCCAGCAGCTTAGCTGAGCAGCCCCAGCATTTT

d_gene: -
v_gene: TRBV11-2
abundance: -
j_gene: TRBJ2-7
CDR3aa: CASSWGDSSYEQYF
CDR3nt: TGTGCCAGCAGCTGGGGGGACAGCTCCTACGAGCAGTACTTC

d_gene: -
v_gene: TRBV19
abundance: -
j_gene: TRBJ2-1
CDR3aa: CASSMARYNEQFF
CDR3nt: TGTGCCAGTAGTATGGCCCGGTACAATGAGCAGTTCTTC

d_gene: TRBD1
v_gene: TRBV10-3
abundance: -
j_gene: TRBJ2-7
CDR3aa: CAIRGTGNQVYEQYF
CDR3nt: TGTGCCATCAGGGGGACAGGGAATCAAGTCTACGAGCAGTACTTC

d_gene: -
v_gene: TRBV13
abundance: few
j_gene: TRBJ1-4
CDR3aa: CASSLGTAPGEKLFF
CDR3nt: TGTGCCAGCAGCTTAGGCACGGCTCCCGGTGAAAAACTGTTTTTT

d_gene: TRBD2
v_gene: TRBV19
abundance: -
j_gene: TRBJ2-1
CDR3aa: CASSIREGGYNEQFF
CDR3nt: TGTGCCAGTAGTATACGGGAGGGGGGTTACAATGAGCAGTTCTTC

d_gene: -
v_gene: TRBV4-1
abundance: -
j_gene: TRBJ2-1
CDR3aa: CASSHQYNEQFF
CDR3nt: TGCGCCAGCAGCCATCAGTACAATGAGCAGTTCTTC

d_gene: TRBD1
v_gene: TRBV27
abundance: -
j_gene: TRBJ2-1
CDR3aa: CASSLRQGAYNEQFF
CDR3nt: TGTGCCAGCAGTTTACGGCAGGGGGCCTACAATGAGCAGTTCTTC

d_gene: -
v_gene: TRBV6-5
abundance: -
j_gene: TRBJ2-7
CDR3aa: CASSYSPANPYEQYF
CDR3nt: TGTGCCAGCAGTTACTCTCCAGCGAATCCCTACGAGCAGTACTTC

d_gene: -
v_gene: TRBV15
abundance: -
j_gene: TRBJ1-5
CDR3aa: CATSRDDQPQHF
CDR3nt: TGTGCCACCAGCAGAGATGATCAGCCCCAGCATTTT

d_gene: TRBD2
v_gene: TRBV9
abundance: -
j_gene: TRBJ2-1
CDR3aa: CASSVVAGGGYEQFF
CDR3nt: TGTGCCAGCAGCGTCGTAGCGGGGGGCGGCTATGAGCAGTTCTTC

d_gene: -
v_gene: TRBV7-8
abundance: -
j_gene: TRBJ2-7
CDR3aa: CASSPTGRQAYEQYF
CDR3nt: TGTGCCAGCAGCCCCACCGGGCGACAGGCTTACGAGCAGTACTTC

d_gene: -
v_gene: TRBV27
abundance: -
j_gene: TRBJ2-1
CDR3aa: CASSLSDPFDEQFF
CDR3nt: TGTGCCAGCAGTTTATCGGACCCCTTCGATGAGCAGTTCTTC

d_gene: -
v_gene: TRBV6-5
abundance: -
j_gene: TRBJ2-7
CDR3aa: CASNPPGREQYF
CDR3nt: TGTGCCAGCAACCCCCCGGGGCGAGAGCAGTACTTC

d_gene: -
v_gene: TRBV19
abundance: -
j_gene: TRBJ1-2
CDR3aa: CASSTLQTLYGYTF
CDR3nt: TGTGCCAGTAGTACTTTACAGACACTCTATGGCTACACCTTC

d_gene: -
v_gene: TRBV27
abundance: few
j_gene: TRBJ1-1
CDR3aa: CASSYEAGHMNTEAFF
CDR3nt: TGTGCCAGCAGTTACGAGGCAGGGCACATGAACACTGAAGCTTTCTTT

d_gene: TRBD2
v_gene: TRBV11-2
abundance: once
j_gene: TRBJ2-3
CDR3aa: CASSPIPPLAGGGGSEQYF
CDR3nt: TGTGCCAGCAGCCCGATCCCTCCACTAGCGGGAGGGGGTGGTTCAGAGCAGTATTTT

d_gene: -
v_gene: TRBV27
abundance: -
j_gene: TRBJ2-2
CDR3aa: CASSLEGQWELFF
CDR3nt: TGTGCCAGCAGTTTAGAGGGGCAGTGGGAGCTGTTTTTT

d_gene: -
v_gene: TRBV5-1
abundance: -
j_gene: TRBJ2-5
CDR3aa: CASSLGRLQETQYF
CDR3nt: TGCGCCAGCAGCTTGGGTAGGTTACAAGAGACCCAGTACTTC

d_gene: -
v_gene: TRBV28
abundance: -
j_gene: TRBJ1-1
CDR3aa: CASSTNTEAFF
CDR3nt: TGTGCCAGCAGCACGAACACTGAAGCTTTCTTT

d_gene: -
v_gene: TRBV5-8
abundance: -
j_gene: TRBJ2-3
CDR3aa: CASSLAHLGSTDTQYF
CDR3nt: TGTGCCAGCAGCTTGGCCCACCTAGGGAGCACAGATACGCAGTATTTT

d_gene: -
v_gene: TRBV5-4
abundance: -
j_gene: TRBJ2-7
CDR3aa: CASSLDGPSYEQYF
CDR3nt: TGTGCCAGCAGCTTGGATGGGCCCTCCTACGAGCAGTACTTC

d_gene: -
v_gene: TRBV27
abundance: once
j_gene: TRBJ1-4
CDR3aa: CASMLYRGGEKLFF
CDR3nt: TGTGCCAGCATGCTGTATAGGGGGGGCGAAAAACTGTTTTTT

d_gene: -
v_gene: TRBV7-6
abundance: -
j_gene: TRBJ1-3
CDR3aa: CASSSAFGSGNTIYF
CDR3nt: TGTGCCAGCAGCTCAGCTTTTGGCTCTGGAAACACCATATATTTT

d_gene: -
v_gene: TRBV5-4
abundance: -
j_gene: TRBJ1-4
CDR3aa: CASSPGTLATNEKLFF
CDR3nt: TGTGCCAGCAGCCCGGGGACACTTGCAACTAATGAAAAACTGTTTTTT

d_gene: TRBD1
v_gene: TRBV5-6
abundance: -
j_gene: TRBJ1-6
CDR3aa: CASSLGTGPNSPLHF
CDR3nt: TGTGCCAGCAGCTTGGGGACAGGGCCTAATTCACCCCTCCACTTT

d_gene: -
v_gene: TRBV5-1
abundance: once
j_gene: TRBJ1-4
CDR3aa: CASSLEEPNEKLFF
CDR3nt: TGCGCCAGCAGCTTAGAGGAACCTAATGAAAAACTGTTTTTT

d_gene: -
v_gene: TRBV6-1
abundance: -
j_gene: TRBJ2-7
CDR3aa: CASSEGVTYEQYF
CDR3nt: TGTGCCAGCAGTGAGGGGGTTACCTACGAGCAGTACTTC

d_gene: -
v_gene: TRBV5-4
abundance: -
j_gene: TRBJ2-7
CDR3aa: CASSFLGNEQYF
CDR3nt: TGTGCCAGCAGCTTTCTTGGTAACGAGCAGTACTTC

d_gene: TRBD2
v_gene: TRBV9
abundance: -
j_gene: TRBJ2-1
CDR3aa: CASSHGLADNEQFF
CDR3nt: TGTGCCAGCAGCCACGGACTAGCGGACAATGAGCAGTTCTTC

d_gene: TRBD1
v_gene: TRBV13
abundance: -
j_gene: TRBJ2-2
CDR3aa: CASSAGTGQGSAGELFF
CDR3nt: TGTGCCAGCAGCGCGGGCACGGGACAGGGGTCCGCCGGGGAGCTGTTTTTT

d_gene: TRBD2
v_gene: TRBV10-2
abundance: -
j_gene: TRBJ2-1
CDR3aa: CASTSGLAGMGNNEQFF
CDR3nt: TGCGCCAGCACGTCCGGACTAGCGGGAATGGGGAACAATGAGCAGTTCTTC

d_gene: -
v_gene: TRBV7-8
abundance: -
j_gene: TRBJ1-5
CDR3aa: CASSPIGRRSNQPQHF
CDR3nt: TGTGCCAGCAGCCCAATCGGTAGGCGTAGCAATCAGCCCCAGCATTTT

d_gene: TRBD1
v_gene: TRBV6-1
abundance: few
j_gene: TRBJ1-4
CDR3aa: CASSELWGQGYEKLFF
CDR3nt: TGTGCCAGCAGTGAACTCTGGGGACAGGGTTATGAAAAACTGTTTTTT

d_gene: -
v_gene: TRBV2
abundance: -
j_gene: TRBJ1-2
CDR3aa: CASSGVGQLFYGYTF
CDR3nt: TGTGCCAGCAGTGGAGTCGGTCAACTCTTCTATGGCTACACCTTC

d_gene: TRBD2
v_gene: TRBV4-1
abundance: -
j_gene: TRBJ2-1
CDR3aa: CASSPGLAGMNEQFF
CDR3nt: TGCGCCAGCAGCCCGGGACTAGCGGGAATGAATGAGCAGTTCTTC

d_gene: -
v_gene: TRBV5-1
abundance: -
j_gene: TRBJ2-3
CDR3aa: CASSWGLGEDTQYF
CDR3nt: TGCGCCAGCAGCTGGGGGCTAGGGGAAGATACGCAGTATTTT

d_gene: TRBD1
v_gene: TRBV9
abundance: -
j_gene: TRBJ2-3
CDR3aa: CASSEGQGYSTDTQYF
CDR3nt: TGTGCCAGCAGCGAGGGACAGGGCTATAGCACAGATACGCAGTATTTT

d_gene: TRBD1
v_gene: TRBV4-1
abundance: -
j_gene: TRBJ2-2
CDR3aa: CASSEGTGGSTGELFF
CDR3nt: TGCGCCAGCAGCGAAGGGACAGGGGGGAGCACCGGGGAGCTGTTTTTT

d_gene: -
v_gene: TRBV19
abundance: -
j_gene: TRBJ1-1
CDR3aa: CASSITQGMNTEAFF
CDR3nt: TGTGCCAGTAGTATAACTCAGGGGATGAACACTGAAGCTTTCTTT